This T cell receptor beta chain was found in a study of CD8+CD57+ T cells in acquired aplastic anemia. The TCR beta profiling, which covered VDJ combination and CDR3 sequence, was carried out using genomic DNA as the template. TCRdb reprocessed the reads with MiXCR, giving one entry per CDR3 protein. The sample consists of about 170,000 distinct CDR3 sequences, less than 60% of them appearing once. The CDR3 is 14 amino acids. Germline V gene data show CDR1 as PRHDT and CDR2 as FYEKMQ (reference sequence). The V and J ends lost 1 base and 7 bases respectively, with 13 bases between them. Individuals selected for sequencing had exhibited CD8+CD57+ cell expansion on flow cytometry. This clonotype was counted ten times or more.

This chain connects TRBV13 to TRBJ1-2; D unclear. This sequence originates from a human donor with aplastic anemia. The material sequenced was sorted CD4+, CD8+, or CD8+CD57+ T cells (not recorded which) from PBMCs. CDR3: CASSLAPELFGYTF. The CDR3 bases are TGTGCCAGCAGCTTAGCCCCGGAGTTGTTTGGCTACACCTTC.